These T cell receptor beta chains were read from a single sample in a study of shared clonotypes between healthy human individuals. Sequencing was performed with immunoSEQ multiplex PCR; in TCRdb, only in-frame clones are kept and a portion is missing. This sample has 730,000 or so clones, with 55% to 75% found just once. Sequenced: memory CD4+ T cells sorted from blood. Source of these receptors: a woman aged 30 to 39 in good health. Both conserved end residues are part of each CDR3. D genes are given only for firm matches. Clone sizes are given selectively: once, few, many, or a class where the clone is expanded.

cdr3_nt cdr3_aa v_call clone_size d_call j_call
TGTGCCAGCAGCGTAAGAGGGGACGGGGACGAGCAGTACTTC CASSVRGDGDEQYF TRBV9 . . TRBJ2-7
TGTGCCAGCAGTGGAGGGTCCGGGGCCAACGTCCTGACTTTC CASSGGSGANVLTF TRBV6-1 . . TRBJ2-6
TGTGCCAGCAGCGCCCACAGGGGGAAGGCCCCGAACACCGGGGAGCTGTTTTTT CASSAHRGKAPNTGELFF TRBV9 . TRBD1 TRBJ2-2
TGTGCCAGCACAGGACTAGCGGGGGGACAAGAGACCCAGTACTTC CASTGLAGGQETQYF TRBV2 . TRBD2 TRBJ2-5
TGCGCCAGCAGCTTGGGCACGAGTCAGCCCCAGCATTTT CASSLGTSQPQHF TRBV5-1 many . TRBJ1-5
TGTGCCAGCAGTTACTCCGAGAATGTGGGAGCTTTCTTT CASSYSENVGAFF TRBV6-5 many . TRBJ1-1
TGTGCCAGCAGTTTCCCGGACAGGGTGAAGGGCTACACCTTC CASSFPDRVKGYTF TRBV28 many TRBD1 TRBJ1-2
TGCGCCAGCAGTATAGCGGGAGGGCCGATAGATACGCAGTATTTT CASSIAGGPIDTQYF TRBV10-2 . TRBD2 TRBJ2-3
TGTGCCAGCTCACCGCGGACAGCTGATAATGAAAAACTGTTTTTT CASSPRTADNEKLFF TRBV18 . . TRBJ1-4
TGTGCCAGCAGCAAACTGGCGGGACACCGAAACACCATATATTTT CASSKLAGHRNTIYF TRBV21-1 . . TRBJ1-3
TGCGCCAGCAGCCAAGTCGGGGGCGGCACTGAAGCTTTCTTT CASSQVGGGTEAFF TRBV4-1 . . TRBJ1-1
TGTGCCAGCAGAAAGCGGGAATCTACCGCTAGCACAGATACGCAGTATTTT CASRKRESTASTDTQYF TRBV7-9 few TRBD2 TRBJ2-3
TGCGCCAGCAGCTTGACGCAGGGCCTTTCGGGCTACACCTTC CASSLTQGLSGYTF TRBV5-1 . . TRBJ1-2
TGTGCCAGCAGCCAAGGACGGAGGGTAACCCAGTACTTC CASSQGRRVTQYF TRBV14 . . TRBJ2-5
TGTGCCAGCAGCCAAGACAAAGGACTGCGGGGAACTGAAGCTTTCTTT CASSQDKGLRGTEAFF TRBV14 . . TRBJ1-1
TGTGCCAGCAGATTTACTAGCGGGAGTGGATTCTACGAGCAGTACTTC CASRFTSGSGFYEQYF TRBV27 . TRBD2 TRBJ2-7
TGTGCCAGCGCTGCCCGTCCAGGGATGGGCGAAGCTTTCTTT CASAARPGMGEAFF TRBV27 . . TRBJ1-1
TGTGCCAGCACCGCGACAGGTTCGCCTGGAAACACCATATATTTT CASTATGSPGNTIYF TRBV6-5 . . TRBJ1-3
TGTGCCAGCTCACCACTTTGGGCAGAGGGCACCGGGGAGCTGTTTTTT CASSPLWAEGTGELFF TRBV18 . . TRBJ2-2
TGTGCCGAAGGACAGGGGGACAACACCGGGGAGCTGTTTTTT CAEGQGDNTGELFF TRBV2 . TRBD1 TRBJ2-2
TGTGCCAGCAGCTTAGGTGCAGGGCTCTACAATGAGCAGTTCTTC CASSLGAGLYNEQFF TRBV7-8 once . TRBJ2-1
TGTGCCAGCAGCTTCTCAGGACAGGGAAACATTCAGTACTTC CASSFSGQGNIQYF TRBV6-5 once TRBD1 TRBJ2-4
TGCGCCAGCTTCCCGACTCAGACAGGGGAGACCCAGTACTTC CASFPTQTGETQYF TRBV10-2 . TRBD1 TRBJ2-5
TGTGCCAGCAGTTTAAGCGCGCACACCGGGGAGCTGTTTTTT CASSLSAHTGELFF TRBV27 . . TRBJ2-2
TGTGCCAGCAGTTTATCCGGACGCAACACCGGGGAGCTGTTTTTT CASSLSGRNTGELFF TRBV27 . . TRBJ2-2